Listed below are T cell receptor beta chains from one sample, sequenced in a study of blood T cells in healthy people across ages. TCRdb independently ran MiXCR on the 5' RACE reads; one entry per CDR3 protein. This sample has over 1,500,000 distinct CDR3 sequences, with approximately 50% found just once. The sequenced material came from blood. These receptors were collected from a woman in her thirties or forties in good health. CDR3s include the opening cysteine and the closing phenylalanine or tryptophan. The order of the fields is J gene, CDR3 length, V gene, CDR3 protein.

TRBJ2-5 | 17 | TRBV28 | CASSLPGGTTRGETQYF
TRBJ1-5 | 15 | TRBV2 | CASSEFRQTNQPQHF
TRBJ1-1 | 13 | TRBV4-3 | CASSQDRDNEAFF
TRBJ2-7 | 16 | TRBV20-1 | CSAKHPGTGAPYEQYF
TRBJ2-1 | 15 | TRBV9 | CASSAPGQGDHEQFF
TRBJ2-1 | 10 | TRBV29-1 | CSLTGPEQFF
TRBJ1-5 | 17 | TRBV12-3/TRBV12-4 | CASALAIGGGGDQPQHF
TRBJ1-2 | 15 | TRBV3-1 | CASSQEMQGSDGYTF
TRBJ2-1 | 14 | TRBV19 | CASSISGGIIEQFF
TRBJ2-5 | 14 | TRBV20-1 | CSAIGGGGLEAQYF
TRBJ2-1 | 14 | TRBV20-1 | CSASLVNSYNEQFF
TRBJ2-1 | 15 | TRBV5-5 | CATCNLAGTYNEQFF
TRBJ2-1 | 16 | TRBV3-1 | CASSHLAGGPYNEQFF
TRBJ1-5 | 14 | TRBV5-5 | CASSHRDKNQPQHF